This T cell receptor (beta chain) was documented in a study of radiation and T cells in renal cell carcinoma. For the study at large: Nephrectomy followed 15 Gy stereotactic body radiation by 4 weeks. Study results and caveats: Top tumor clonotypes rose in blood 2 weeks post-radiation, then contracted.

Profiling relied on immunoSEQ multiplex PCR, and the TCRdb table lists in-frame clones only, not all of them. The repertoire consists of just over 150,000 clones, with roughly 90% occurring once and the leading ten covering under 15%. Points on this clone: What it binds is unknown.

The time point is: blood 2 weeks post-SBRT. Treatment noted: 15 Gy SBRT to primary tumor, nephrectomy 4 weeks later. Trimming cost V 4 bases and J 4 bases, with 18 bases left between them. The CDR3 length is 16 residues. The germline CDR1 and CDR2 sequences are SGDLS and YYNGEE. The source is a woman aged 45-65 years with renal cell carcinoma. The material was blood, obtained from a patient whose treatment included radiotherapy and nephrectomy. The rearrangement joins TRBV9 to TRBJ2-1; D perhaps matches TRBD2 (6 bases). This CDR3 is CASSPRGEYGYNEQFF. The CDR3 DNA reads TGTGCCAGCAGCCCGCGGGGCGAATACGGGTACAATGAGCAGTTCTTC.